A selection of T cell receptor beta chains follows, all from one sample in a study of response to subunit inactivated influenza vaccine. TCRdb called the RT-PCR reads again in MiXCR, with one record for every CDR3 protein. The top ten clones hold 6.5% to 8.5% of a sample with 550,000 to 800,000 distinct CDR3 sequences, approximately 14% of them seen once. This specimen was PBMCs from blood, taken less than 15 days before vaccination. The receptors shown here come from a man between 50 and 59 years old who received an inactivated influenza vaccine. Each CDR3 is given with its conserved first and last residue. Each record gives: clone size, D gene, V gene, J gene, CDR3 protein, CDR3 DNA. The D gene is left open where the match is weak. Only part of the rows carry a size: once, few, many, or a class if the clone is expanded.

few	-	TRBV5-1	TRBJ1-4	CASSLEQGGNEKLFF	TGCGCCAGCAGCTTGGAGCAGGGAGGTAATGAAAAACTGTTTTTT
many	TRBD2	TRBV5-1	TRBJ2-3	CASHTSGSYTDTQYF	TGCGCCAGCCATACTAGCGGCTCCTACACAGATACGCAGTATTTT
few	-	TRBV4-1	TRBJ1-5	CASSQDAGGNQPQHF	TGCGCCAGCAGCCAAGATGCAGGAGGGAATCAGCCCCAGCATTTT
few	TRBD1	TRBV6-1	TRBJ2-7	CASTPLPKPRGRGAYEQYF	TGTGCCAGCACCCCCCTCCCGAAACCCAGGGGGAGAGGAGCCTACGAGCAGTACTTC
-	-	TRBV29-1	TRBJ1-4	CSARTDLNEKLFF	TGCAGCGCGAGGACAGATCTTAATGAAAAACTGTTTTTT
-	-	TRBV18	TRBJ2-7	CASSPKRGGEQYF	TGTGCCAGCTCACCAAAAAGGGGCGGGGAGCAGTACTTC
few	-	TRBV24-1	TRBJ2-7	CATSREGSHEQYF	TGTGCCACCAGCCGTGAGGGGAGTCACGAGCAGTACTTC
few	TRBD2	TRBV11-2	TRBJ2-1	CASSFPGLAGSNEQFF	TGTGCCAGCAGCTTTCCGGGACTAGCGGGAAGTAATGAGCAGTTCTTC
few	-	TRBV12-3/TRBV12-4	TRBJ2-3	CASCRGRTDTQYF	TGTGCCAGCTGTCGAGGCCGCACAGATACGCAGTATTTT
-	TRBD2	TRBV3-1	TRBJ2-3	CASTKQGTSGVYTDTQYF	TGTGCCAGCACCAAACAGGGGACTAGCGGGGTTTACACAGATACGCAGTATTTT
few	-	TRBV5-5	TRBJ2-7	CASSLAGRVYEQYF	TGTGCCAGCAGCTTGGCCGGCAGAGTCTACGAGCAGTACTTC